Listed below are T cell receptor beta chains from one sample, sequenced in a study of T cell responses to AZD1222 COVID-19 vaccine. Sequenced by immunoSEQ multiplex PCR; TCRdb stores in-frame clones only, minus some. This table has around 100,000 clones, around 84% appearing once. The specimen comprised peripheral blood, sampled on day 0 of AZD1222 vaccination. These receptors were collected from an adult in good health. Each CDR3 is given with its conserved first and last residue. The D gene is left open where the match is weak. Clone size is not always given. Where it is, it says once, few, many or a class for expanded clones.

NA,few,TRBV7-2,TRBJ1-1,TGTGCCAGCAGCCTCACTCCGACAGTGCCTGAAGCTTTCTTT,CASSLTPTVPEAFF
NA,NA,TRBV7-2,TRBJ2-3,TGTGCCAGCAGCTTAGAGCGGCTCCCGGCGGCGCAGTATTTT,CASSLERLPAAQYF
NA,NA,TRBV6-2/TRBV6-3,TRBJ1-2,TGTGCCAGCAGCCCCGCGGAGGAGGTCTATGGCTACACCTTC,CASSPAEEVYGYTF
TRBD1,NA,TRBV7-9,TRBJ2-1,TGTGCCAGCAGCCAGGGCTTCCCTAATGGACAGGGGGCAAGGAATGAGCAGTTCTTC,CASSQGFPNGQGARNEQFF
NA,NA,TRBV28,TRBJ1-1,TGTGCCAGCAGCCCCCCTCGGGGAGGAGGAACTGAAGCTTTCTTT,CASSPPRGGGTEAFF
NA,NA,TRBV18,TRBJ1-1,TGTGCCAGCTCTTCCACAGGGAACACTGAAGCTTTCTTT,CASSSTGNTEAFF
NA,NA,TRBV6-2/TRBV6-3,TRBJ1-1,TGTGCCAGCAGCACGGACAGCGTGGGCACTGAAGCTTTCTTT,CASSTDSVGTEAFF
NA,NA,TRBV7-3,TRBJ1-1,TGTGCCAGCAGCTCAGATCACGGGGGGACTGAAGCTTTCTTT,CASSSDHGGTEAFF
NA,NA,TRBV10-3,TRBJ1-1,TGTGCCATCAGTGGAGGGAATCGGGTAGCGAACACTGAAGCTTTCTTT,CAISGGNRVANTEAFF
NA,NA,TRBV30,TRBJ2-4,TGTGCCTGGAGTGGGGAATTCTTTCTAGCCAAAAACATTCAGTACTTC,CAWSGEFFLAKNIQYF
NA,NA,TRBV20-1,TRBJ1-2,TGCAGTGCTAGTCATGGGACCGGGAGCTATGGCTACACCTTC,CSASHGTGSYGYTF
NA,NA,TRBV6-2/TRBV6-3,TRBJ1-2,TGTGCCAGCAGTTACTCAGGGGAGTATGGTGGCTACACCTTC,CASSYSGEYGGYTF
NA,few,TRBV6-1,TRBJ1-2,TGTGCCAGCAGTGAAGGGAGCTATGGCTACACCTTC,CASSEGSYGYTF
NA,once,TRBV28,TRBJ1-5,TGTGCCAGCAGCATCCGGGCCCGCAATCAGCCCCAGCATTTT,CASSIRARNQPQHF
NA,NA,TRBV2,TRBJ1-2,TGTGCCAGCAGTGAGGGTCGGCAGCGCTATGGCTACACCTTC,CASSEGRQRYGYTF
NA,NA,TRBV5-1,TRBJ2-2,TGCGCCAGCAGCTTGGATGGGAGTCGCACCGGGGAGCTGTTTTTT,CASSLDGSRTGELFF
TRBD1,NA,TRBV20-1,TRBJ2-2,TGCAGTGCTAGTGGGACAGGGGGCAGCGGGGAGCTGTTTTTT,CSASGTGGSGELFF
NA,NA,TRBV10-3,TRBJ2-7,TGTGCCATCAGTACACAGGGCTTCTACGAGCAGTACTTC,CAISTQGFYEQYF
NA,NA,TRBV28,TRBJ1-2,TGTGCCAGCAGTCCCCACCTACGTGACTATGGCTACACCTTC,CASSPHLRDYGYTF
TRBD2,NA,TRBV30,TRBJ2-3,TGTGCCTGGAGTGGTCCTAGCGGGACAGATACGCAGTATTTT,CAWSGPSGTDTQYF
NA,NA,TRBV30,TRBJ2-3,TGTGCCTGCGGACACACGGCATCAGTCACAGATACGCAGTATTTT,CACGHTASVTDTQYF
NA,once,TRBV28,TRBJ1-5,TGTGCCAGCCGCTCCGGGGGGGGCAATCAGCCCCAGCATTTT,CASRSGGGNQPQHF
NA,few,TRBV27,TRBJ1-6,TGTGCCAGCAGTCCCGATATGGGGAGCTCACCCCTCCACTTT,CASSPDMGSSPLHF
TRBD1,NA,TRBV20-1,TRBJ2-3,TGCAGTGCTAGTTGGACAGGGAGGACAGATACGCAGTATTTT,CSASWTGRTDTQYF
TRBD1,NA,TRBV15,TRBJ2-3,TGTGCCACCAGCAGGGCGGGGACAGGGGGCTCGGCAGATACGCAGTATTTT,CATSRAGTGGSADTQYF